The entry below describes one TCR beta chain. There is no known antigen for this receptor. Base qualities are not provided; no much larger clone lies one nucleotide away. The CDR3 covers 15 residues, taking in both the cysteine and the phenylalanine. Just the 45-base CDR3 DNA is kept, in frame starting at base 1. In the germline V gene, CDR1 corresponds to SGHTA and CDR2 to FQGTGA. V is pared back by 4 bases and J by 7 bases, with 16 bases lying between the germline termini. CD3+ T cells were isolated magnetically, stimulated for about 1.5 hours with PMA and ionomycin, and then labeled using IL-17A and IFNgamma cytokine secretion assays. Synovial fluid effusions were aspirated from actively inflamed joints of psoriatic arthritis patients. For each patient, synovial fluid served as the source from which three memory CD8+ T cell populations were isolated by sorting: Tc1 cells (IL-17A-IFNgamma+), Tc17 cells (IL-17A+) and the bulk memory fraction, allowing their TCR repertoires to be compared. The psoriatic arthritis patients fulfilled the Classification of Psoriatic Arthritis Study Group (CASPAR) criteria. Cytokine-secreting cells were counterstained with viability dye and anti-CD3, CD8, CD14 and CD4 antibodies and sorted on a BD FACSAria. Sorted CD8+ T cell subsets from the synovial fluid of a few patients with psoriatic arthritis were subjected to TCRbeta sequencing. Synovial fluid mononuclear cells were isolated using Lymphoprep and were cryopreserved in liquid nitrogen prior to use. The medium used for cryopreservation was made up of around 53% fetal calf serum and around 9.4% dimethyl sulfoxide.

The sample comes from a study of IL-17A CD8 T cells in psoriatic arthritis synovium. Looking at the study overall: The study was designed to define the phenotype, molecular profile and function of synovial IL-17A+CD8+ T cells in the pathogenesis of psoriatic arthritis.

The research as a whole found: Although most synovial CD8+ subsets stayed polyclonal, some individual clones made up over 4.5% of the repertoire. Because no psoriatic arthritis synovial tissue samples were available, cells were taken from synovial fluid instead of synovial tissue. Only a few patients were covered by TCR sequencing, and this limited sample size was acknowledged by the authors. In a couple of patients, many Tc17 clones were found to be shared with the synovial Tc1 population, resulting in Morisita overlap indices above 0.85.

DNA was extracted (Qiagen), and TCRbeta V-D-J rearrangements were subjected to bias-controlled amplification followed by high-throughput sequencing (immunoSEQ; Adaptive Biotech). The paper's data handling went like this. The immunoSEQ Analyzer platform was used for sequence-level analysis of productive sequences. Clonality was calculated as 1 minus Pielou's evenness, with values from 0 (highly polyclonal) to 1 (monoclonal). Repertoire overlap between subsets was quantified with the Morisita index, from 0 (no similarity) to 1 (complete similarity). Drawn from immuneACCESS, this table holds only the in-frame rearrangements with V and J called that TCRdb kept. Clones are partly lost; checked studies trace under half to an unresolved V gene and leave the rest unexplained. V and J calls and clone size are those listed in that table; D and trimming were worked out from the DNA. The sample includes under 2,500 clones, with over 55% observed a single time. The top ten clonotypes cover approximately 11% of the sample.

The chain is made from TRBV7-3 and TRBJ2-2, with a weak D call of TRBD2 (5 bases match). Material: IFN-gamma+ CD8+ T cells from synovial fluid. The meaning of the sample's cell subset or site label: IL-17A-IFNgamma+ memory CD8+ (Tc1) cells. The source of this sequence is a human donor with psoriatic arthritis. In nucleotides, the sequence is TGTGCCAGCAGCTCTGTACTAGAGCGAAACGGGGAGCTGTTTTTT. This yields the protein CASSSVLERNGELFF.